This paragraph reports one T cell receptor beta chain. No antigen is known for it. Trimming removed 6 bases at V and 0 bases at J, with 14 bases between. The CDR3 runs 15 residues. Per germline, CDR1 MNHEY and CDR2 SVGAGI. This entry is derived from a study of PD-1 blockade in classical Hodgkin lymphoma. The study, taken as a whole, reports: Relapsed/refractory patients reportedly had lower baseline diversity than newly diagnosed patients. With respect to the repertoire differences, their causes, possibly disease activity or prior therapy, remain undefined.

In every patient, relapse followed autologous stem cell transplantation, while exposure to brentuximab vedotin differed. The assay was immunoSEQ multiplex PCR, and TCRdb's table has in-frame clones only and misses some. The sample has over 80,000 clones, about nine tenths seen once. The genes are TRBV6-5 and TRBJ1-1; D gene ambiguous. Sequencing was performed on peripheral blood mononuclear cells (PBMCs), taken at baseline. The receptor was isolated from a human donor with classical Hodgkin lymphoma. The CDR3: CASSELRAMNTEAFF. CDR3 bases: TGTGCCAGCAGCGAGTTGCGGGCAATGAACACTGAAGCTTTCTTT.